This T cell receptor (beta chain) emerged from a study of T cell responses to AZD1222 COVID-19 vaccine. Study-wide background: Investigators merged groups given second doses at roughly 4 or roughly 12 weeks. Findings and caveats of the study: Following two doses of AZD1222, Spike-specific TCR breadth and depth rose. Seropositivity was recorded at baseline in only a handful of AZD1222 recipients.

Worth noting for this clone: Its specificity is not known.

The table came from immunoSEQ multiplex PCR; TCRdb's copy has only in-frame clones and leaves some out. Of around 100,000 clones listed, 85% to 95% are singletons. This CDR3 comprises 19 residues. The V and J ends lost 4 bases and 4 bases, in that order; junction bases with no gene match: 16. Germline V gene data show CDR1 as SGHNT and CDR2 as YYREEE (reference sequence). The material sequenced was peripheral blood, taken on day 0 of AZD1222 vaccination. The chain is built from TRBV5-4 and TRBJ2-6; 8 bases agree with TRBD2. This receptor was taken from an adult in good health. The CDR3 nucleotides read TGTGCCAGCAGCCCCGGTGGTAGCGGGATACCGAGGGGGGCCAACGTCCTGACTTTC. Amino acid sequence: CASSPGGSGIPRGANVLTF.